The rows below give T cell receptor beta chains drawn from one sample of a study of long-term antiretroviral therapy in people with HIV. Method: immunoSEQ multiplex PCR; TCRdb's copy keeps in-frame clones and lacks some. The sample has under 30,000 clones, about 80% seen once; the top ten hold about 5.8%. The source material was unsorted PBMCs, sampled 0.7 years before starting antiretroviral therapy. Receptors were obtained from a man aged 25 to 45 with HIV. The CDR3 runs from the conserved cysteine through the conserved F or W. The D gene is left open where the match is weak. Size tells how often a clone was seen (once, few, many) or the class of an expanded clone, and some rows leave it out.

abundance,v_gene,j_gene,d_gene,CDR3aa,CDR3nt
NA,TRBV7-2,TRBJ2-7,TRBD1,CASSLSTGGFYEQYF,TGTGCCAGCAGCTTATCGACAGGGGGCTTCTACGAGCAGTACTTC
NA,TRBV6-1,TRBJ2-1,TRBD2,CASSVGLAVYNEQFF,TGTGCCAGCAGTGTGGGACTAGCGGTTTACAATGAGCAGTTCTTC
NA,TRBV7-2,TRBJ2-7,TRBD2,CASSSQGLVYEQYF,TGTGCCAGCAGCTCCCAGGGACTAGTGTACGAGCAGTACTTC
NA,TRBV6-5,TRBJ2-7,TRBD2,CASRPTSGTYEQYF,TGTGCCAGCAGACCAACTAGCGGAACCTACGAGCAGTACTTC
NA,TRBV27,TRBJ1-5,NA,CASSWVGNQPQHF,TGTGCCAGCTCCTGGGTGGGCAATCAGCCCCAGCATTTT
NA,TRBV13,TRBJ2-2,NA,CASSLGQANTGELFF,TGTGCCAGCAGCTTAGGACAGGCAAACACCGGGGAGCTGTTTTTT
NA,TRBV5-4,TRBJ2-3,NA,CASGDTDTQYF,TGTGCCAGCGGCGACACAGATACGCAGTATTTT
NA,TRBV9,TRBJ2-7,TRBD2,CASSVEPTSGGLSSYEQYF,TGTGCCAGCAGCGTAGAACCGACTAGCGGGGGCCTAAGCTCCTACGAGCAGTACTTC
NA,TRBV11-2,TRBJ2-7,TRBD1,CASSPIGRRTGSSYEQYF,TGTGCCAGCAGCCCAATTGGCCGCAGGACAGGGAGCTCCTACGAGCAGTACTTC
once,TRBV7-7,TRBJ2-5,TRBD2,CASSVSGIGGETQYF,TGTGCTAGCAGCGTTAGCGGGATCGGGGGAGAGACCCAGTACTTC
medium-sized,TRBV4-1,TRBJ2-1,NA,CASSQGGAFNEQFF,TGCGCCAGCAGCCAAGGGGGAGCTTTCAATGAGCAGTTCTTC
NA,TRBV6-1,TRBJ2-7,NA,CASSEWPGHSYEQYF,TGTGCCAGCAGTGAATGGCCGGGCCACTCCTACGAGCAGTACTTC
once,TRBV18,TRBJ2-3,TRBD1,CASSPLQGARTDTQYF,TGTGCCAGCTCACCACTGCAGGGGGCCCGCACAGATACGCAGTATTTT
NA,TRBV27,TRBJ1-2,TRBD1,CASSLSGGANYGYTF,TGTGCCAGCAGTTTATCAGGGGGCGCGAACTATGGCTACACCTTC
once,TRBV9,TRBJ1-1,NA,CASSVVQGEAFF,TGTGCCAGCAGCGTAGTACAGGGTGAAGCTTTCTTT
medium-sized,TRBV10-3,TRBJ2-1,NA,CAISAGNEQFF,TGTGCCATCAGTGCCGGGAATGAGCAGTTCTTC
once,TRBV11-2,TRBJ2-7,TRBD1,CASSPPTGDYEQYF,TGTGCCAGCAGCCCGCCGACAGGGGATTACGAGCAGTACTTC
NA,TRBV30,TRBJ1-3,NA,CAWSRDSGSGNTIYF,TGTGCCTGGAGTCGCGACAGTGGCTCTGGAAACACCATATATTTT
NA,TRBV7-8,TRBJ2-5,TRBD2,CASSLALRTSVFVETQYF,TGTGCCAGCAGCTTAGCCCTCCGGACTAGCGTATTCGTAGAGACCCAGTACTTC
NA,TRBV6-5,TRBJ1-5,NA,CASGNQPQHF,TGTGCCAGCGGGAATCAGCCCCAGCATTTT
NA,TRBV5-4,TRBJ2-1,TRBD2,CASRSAGTGGALF,TGTGCCAGCAGATCGGCCGGTACGGGGGGGGCGCTCTTC
NA,TRBV6-5,TRBJ1-1,NA,CASSSPATEAFF,TGTGCCAGCAGTTCTCCAGCCACTGAAGCTTTCTTT
once,TRBV5-6,TRBJ2-7,NA,CASSLAGSHYEQYF,TGTGCCAGCAGCTTGGCAGGGTCCCATTACGAGCAGTACTTC
once,TRBV28,TRBJ1-4,TRBD1,CASSFGDRGELFF,TGTGCCAGCAGTTTTGGGGACAGGGGAGAACTGTTTTTT
NA,TRBV5-1,TRBJ1-3,NA,CASSLAATGNTIYF,TGCGCCAGCAGCTTGGCCGCTACCGGAAACACCATATATTTT
NA,TRBV9,TRBJ2-1,TRBD2,CASSPRESGSTGEQFF,TGTGCCAGCAGCCCTAGGGAGAGCGGGAGTACAGGAGAGCAGTTCTTC
NA,TRBV5-1,TRBJ2-3,NA,CASSGGARGTDTQYF,TGCGCCAGCAGCGGGGGGGCACGGGGCACAGATACGCAGTATTTT
NA,TRBV19,TRBJ1-2,NA,CASTALWGHGYTF,TGTGCCAGTACCGCCCTTTGGGGCCATGGCTACACCTTC
NA,TRBV5-6,TRBJ1-2,NA,CASSLNPANYGYTF,TGTGCCAGCAGCTTGAACCCAGCTAACTATGGCTACACCTTC
once,TRBV4-3,TRBJ2-5,NA,CASSQDYRPQETQYF,TGCGCCAGCAGCCAAGATTATAGACCTCAAGAGACCCAGTACTTC
NA,TRBV28,TRBJ1-4,NA,CASRNVGKLFF,TGTGCCAGCAGGAATGTCGGAAAACTGTTTTTT
NA,TRBV5-1,TRBJ1-2,NA,CASSWGTGPAHYGYTF,TGCGCCAGCAGCTGGGGGACCGGACCGGCCCACTATGGCTACACCTTC
NA,TRBV4-3,TRBJ1-2,TRBD1,CASSHVGGQGFGYTF,TGCGCCAGCAGCCATGTTGGCGGACAGGGCTTTGGCTACACCTTC
NA,TRBV6-5,TRBJ1-6,TRBD1,CASKPDRGFGSPLHF,TGTGCCAGCAAGCCGGACAGGGGGTTTGGCTCACCCCTCCACTTT
NA,TRBV28,TRBJ1-5,NA,CASSRAGGNQPQHF,TGTGCCAGCAGTAGGGCGGGGGGCAATCAGCCCCAGCATTTT
NA,TRBV6-5,TRBJ2-3,NA,CASRAYSVDTQYF,TGTGCAAGCCGGGCCTACTCCGTAGATACGCAGTATTTT
NA,TRBV30,TRBJ2-7,NA,CAWRSYEQYF,TGTGCCTGGAGGTCCTACGAGCAGTACTTC
NA,TRBV30,TRBJ1-2,TRBD1,CAWTTGAGAYGYTF,TGTGCCTGGACGACAGGGGCCGGGGCCTATGGCTACACCTTC
NA,TRBV19,TRBJ2-1,TRBD2,CASSRGLAGDNEQFF,TGTGCCAGTAGCCGGGGACTAGCGGGAGACAATGAGCAGTTCTTC
NA,TRBV7-9,TRBJ2-1,TRBD2,CASSYPKSGGTYNEQFF,TGTGCCAGCAGTTACCCAAAAAGCGGGGGGACCTACAATGAGCAGTTCTTC
once,TRBV5-1,TRBJ1-1,NA,CASSLGRTVNTEAFF,TGCGCCAGCAGCTTGGGAAGGACAGTAAACACTGAAGCTTTCTTT
NA,TRBV5-4,TRBJ1-6,TRBD1,CASSTGQLNSPLHF,TGTGCCAGCAGCACGGGACAGCTTAATTCACCCCTCCACTTT
once,TRBV11-2,TRBJ1-1,NA,CASSSRGRSKRTEAFF,TGTGCCAGCAGCTCGAGGGGACGTTCGAAACGCACTGAAGCTTTCTTT
NA,TRBV27,TRBJ2-7,TRBD2,CASGLAGVEQYF,TGTGCCAGTGGACTAGCGGGAGTAGAGCAGTACTTC
NA,TRBV11-2,TRBJ2-5,NA,CASSLTSETQYF,TGTGCCAGCAGCTTGACCAGCGAGACCCAGTACTTC
NA,TRBV28,TRBJ2-7,TRBD2,CASSFGTSGRAREQYF,TGTGCCAGCAGTTTTGGGACTAGCGGGAGGGCCAGGGAGCAGTACTTC
NA,TRBV5-8,TRBJ2-7,TRBD2,CASSLAASGRALEQYF,TGTGCCAGCAGCTTGGCCGCTAGCGGGAGGGCCCTCGAGCAGTACTTC
NA,TRBV5-4,TRBJ2-5,NA,CASSRDPRQTQYF,TGTGCCAGCAGTCGAGATCCTCGGCAGACCCAGTACTTC
NA,TRBV6-5,TRBJ1-4,NA,CASGPRQEKLFF,TGTGCCAGCGGCCCTCGCCAGGAAAAACTGTTTTTT
once,TRBV30,TRBJ2-2,NA,CAWSALERPTGELFF,TGTGCCTGGAGTGCACTAGAACGGCCCACCGGGGAGCTGTTTTTT
NA,TRBV5-1,TRBJ2-5,NA,CASSLDETQYF,TGCGCCAGCAGCTTGGATGAGACCCAGTACTTC
NA,TRBV6-1,TRBJ2-2,NA,CASSPAGPTGELFF,TGTGCCAGCAGTCCTGCGGGACCCACCGGGGAGCTGTTTTTT
few,TRBV5-8,TRBJ2-1,TRBD1,CASSPPGQGSYNEQFF,TGTGCCAGCAGCCCACCGGGACAGGGCTCCTACAATGAGCAGTTCTTC
few,TRBV7-9,TRBJ1-5,NA,CASSLGTGNQPQHF,TGTGCCAGCAGCTTAGGGACAGGCAATCAGCCCCAGCATTTT
once,TRBV6-5,TRBJ1-2,NA,CASSSGTYYGYTF,TGTGCCAGCAGTTCGGGAACTTACTATGGCTACACCTTC
NA,TRBV7-6,TRBJ2-3,NA,CASSFGGSTDTQYF,TGTGCCAGCAGCTTCGGCGGAAGCACAGATACGCAGTATTTT